This T cell receptor beta chain was captured by sequencing in a study of patients and donors after allogeneic stem cell transplantation. This CDR3 has 11 amino acids. Germline loops: CDR1 ENHRY, CDR2 SYGVKD. The ends were cut back, 4 bases at V and 7 bases at J, with 8 bases in the middle. TCRdb independently ran MiXCR on the RT-PCR reads; one entry per CDR3 protein. In the table there are around 23,000 distinct CDR3 sequences, about 30% of which are singletons. This clonotype was picked up one time. Specimen: blood, either unsorted or a sorted T cell fraction (not recorded which). This TCR was sampled from a human donor who was either an allogeneic HSCT recipient or a stem cell or donor lymphocyte infusion donor (not recorded which). It is not recorded whose cells these are; they may come from a transplant donor. V usage is TRBV10-3 and J usage is TRBJ2-7; D uncertain. DNA for the CDR3: TGTGCCATCAGTGGGTTAAGGGAGCAGTACTTC. Its translation is CAISGLREQYF.